The subject of this entry is one TCR beta chain. What it binds is unknown. The repertoire was sequenced with immunoSEQ multiplex PCR; TCRdb's copy has only in-frame clones and lacks some. The sample consists of about 1.9 million clones, approximately 92% of them appearing once. This specimen comes from a study of shared clonotypes between healthy human individuals. Study-wide points: Shared across a handful of donors were roughly 4.8% of the naive CD4 clonotypes. Memory subsets generally showed lower estimated richness than naive subsets.

Germline CDR1 SEHNR, CDR2 FQNEAQ (reference sequence). The CDR3 length is 16 residues. The ends were cut back, 5 bases at V and 3 bases at J, with 20 bases in the middle. Terminally differentiated effector memory CD45RA+ cells were excluded from the naive CD8 cells, which were CD45RO-negative and positively selected for CCR7. The healthy adult donors were HIV-negative and reported no recent acute infections or vaccinations. Specimen: naive CD8+ T cells from PBMCs. This clonotype was obtained from a man aged 18-30 years in good health. Some clones in this sample may be carry-over from other donors' samples. The V call is TRBV7-9, the J call TRBJ2-7; D is ambiguous. As DNA, the CDR3 is TGTGCCAGCAGCGATTCGACCGGGCTGTTAAACTACGAGCAGTACTTC. It specifies CASSDSTGLLNYEQYF.